The clone carrying this T cell receptor (beta chain) was picked up many times. This record belongs to a study of regulatory T cells in long-lasting Graves disease. Libraries of TCR beta came from iRepertoire HTBI primers plus Arm-PCR of CDR3 regions. TCRdb analysed the multiplex PCR reads with MiXCR anew, one entry per CDR3 protein. The table includes about 620,000 distinct CDR3 sequences, around 17% detected once. The germline V gene encodes CDR1 SGHTA and CDR2 FQGNSA. V was clipped by 3 bases and J by 2 bases; unmatched bases: 1. The CDR3 runs to 14 residues. The time point is: newly diagnosed GD, antithyroid drugs for less than 3 months. RNA extracted from PBMCs served as the sequencing template. The same data also went into a second study, on T cells in Graves' hyperthyroidism and ophthalmopathy.

The sample here was peripheral blood mononuclear cells (PBMCs), taken at new diagnosis, from a patient treated with antithyroid drugs. The gene calls are TRBV7-2 and TRBJ1-5; 7 nucleotides line up with TRBD1. The TCR sequence derives from a woman between 25 and 40 years old with Graves disease. DNA of the CDR3: TGTGCCAGCAGCTTCGACAGGGGCAATCAGCCCCAGCATTTT. This sequence encodes CASSFDRGNQPQHF. The full variable domain, rest sourced from reference TRBV7-2 and TRBJ1-5, is GAGVSQSPSNKVTEKGKDVELRCDPISGHTALYWYRQSLGQGLEFLIYFQGNSAPDKSGLPSDRFSAERTGGSVSTLTIQRTQQEDSAVYLCASSFDRGNQPQHFGDGTRLSIL.